What follows are 31 T cell receptor beta chains derived from one specimen sequenced in a study of blood T cell repertoires in COVID-19. TCRdb's table, derived via immunoSEQ multiplex PCR, lists solely in-frame clones and lacks some. Among more than 100,000 clones listed, 78% were seen once. Sequencing was carried out using peripheral blood. The receptors stem from a man between 65 and 80 years old with acute or convalescent COVID-19.

The rearrangement links TRBV7-6 to TRBJ2-1; the match to TRBD2 covers 8 bases. The germline CDR1 and CDR2 sequences are SGHVS and FNYEAQ. This CDR3 spans 16 amino acids. The ends lost 4 bases at V and 4 bases at J; junction bases unmatched: 9. For the CDR3, the DNA is TGTGCCAGCAGCTCCGGGACTAGTCAATATTACAATGAGCAGTTCTTC. Amino acids: CASSSGTSQYYNEQFF.

The gene calls are TRBV3-1 (or the pseudogene TRBV3-2) and TRBJ1-5, with TRBD1 as a possible D gene (5 bases). The V and J ends lost 1 base and 4 bases respectively, with 11 bases between them. The CDR3 runs 15 residues. Per the germline V gene, CDR1 is LGHDT and CDR2 is YNNKEL (reference sequence). CDR3 bases: TGTGCCAGCAGCCAAGTTAGGGGTCCAAATCAGCCCCAGCATTTT. It yields the protein CASSQVRGPNQPQHF.

V usage is TRBV7-3 and J usage is TRBJ2-2, with a weak D call TRBD1 (6 bases). Trimming removed 5 bases at V and 4 bases at J, with 11 bases between. The CDR3 loop spans 14 amino acids. Germline V gene sequence: CDR1 SGHTA, CDR2 FQGTGA. The CDR3 DNA follows: TGTGCCAGCAGCCCCCAGGGGCTCACCGGGGAGCTGTTTTTT. This encodes CASSPQGLTGELFF.

V gene TRBV27 combines with J gene TRBJ2-7, with D perhaps TRBD2 (5 bases). Germline V gene lookup returns CDR1 MNHEY and CDR2 SMNVEV (reference sequence). There are 13 residues in the CDR3. Trimming removed 3 bases at V and 2 bases at J, with 8 bases between. The CDR3 region has the DNA TGTGCCAGCAGTTTTCGGGAAACCTACGAGCAGTACTTC. Translation gives CASSFRETYEQYF.

CDR3 in DNA: TGTGCCAGCAGTTACCGGCAGGTCTTTAACTATGGCTACACCTTC. It is translated as CASSYRQVFNYGYTF. The chain combines TRBV6-2 or TRBV6-3 with TRBJ1-2; D is ambiguous. Germline CDR1 is MNHEY and CDR2 is SVGEGT. The CDR3 loop spans 15 amino acids. The germline V and J ends were trimmed by 2 bases and 1 base, with 11 bases remaining between them.

The chain employs TRBV25-1 and TRBJ1-3; no clear D. V lost 4 bases and J 0 bases, leaving 7 bases between the germline ends. The length of the CDR3 is 14 residues. From germline, CDR1 is MGHDK and CDR2 SYGVNS. DNA for the CDR3: TGTGCCAGCAGTGTGAGCAACTCTGGAAACACCATATATTTT. Protein: CASSVSNSGNTIYF. Variable domain in full (rest from reference TRBV25-1 and TRBJ1-3): EADIYQTPRYLVIGTGKKITLECSQTMGHDKMYWYQQDPGMELHLIHYSYGVNSTEKGDLSSESTVSRIRTEHFPLTLESARPSHTSQYLCASSVSNSGNTIYFGEGSWLTVV.

This clone was found a few times. V is TRBV2 and J is TRBJ1-2; weak D call: TRBD1 (5 bases). V was clipped by 4 bases and J by 3 bases, with 9 bases between them. This CDR3 is built from 13 residues. CDR1 and CDR2 from the germline V gene are SNHLY and FYNNEI. CDR3 loop: CASSAGVHYGYTF. The CDR3 DNA is TGTGCCAGCAGTGCGGGGGTTCACTATGGCTACACCTTC.

This clone occurred once. This chain joins TRBV5-6 and TRBJ1-1; perhaps TRBD1 as D (6 bases). CDR1 is SGHDT and CDR2 is YYEEEE in the germline V gene. The CDR3 contains 15 residues. The germline V and J ends were trimmed by 6 bases and 1 base, with 16 bases remaining between them. The CDR3 loop is CASIYRDFGNTEAFF. CDR3 bases: TGTGCCAGCATTTACAGGGATTTTGGGAACACTGAAGCTTTCTTT.

V is TRBV7-2 and J is TRBJ2-7, with 9 nucleotides matching TRBD1. The V gene's germline CDR1 is SGHTA and CDR2 FQGNSA. CDR3 size: 15 residues. V gave up 5 bases and J gave up 1 base; unmatched junction bases: 6. In nucleotides, the CDR3 is TGTGCCAGCAGCGACAGGGGGGGGAGATCCTACGAGCAGTACTTC. Protein sequence: CASSDRGGRSYEQYF.

This clone was picked up a small number of times. J is TRBJ2-7 and V is TRBV10-3; D is uncertain. There are 14 residues in the CDR3. The germline V gene encodes CDR1 ENHRY and CDR2 SYGVKD. V gave up 9 bases and J gave up 0 bases, with 15 bases separating them. The CDR3 DNA sequence: TGTGCCATAAGCTCGACGGAGAGCTCCTACGAGCAGTACTTC. Translating it yields CAISSTESSYEQYF.

The gene calls are TRBV5-5 and TRBJ1-2, with 10 bases aligning to TRBD1. Germline values: CDR1 SGHKS, CDR2 YYEKEE (reference sequence). The CDR3 sequence is 15 residues long. The J segment lost 10 bases and the V segment lost 6 bases, leaving 15 bases of the junction unmatched. CDR3 coding DNA: TGTGCCAGCATGCGCGGTGCCGGGACAGGGGTTCCCTACACCTTC. Translated, it gives CASMRGAGTGVPYTF.

The rearrangement links TRBV18 to TRBJ1-1; no clear D. The CDR3 is 13 amino acids. The germline V gene encodes CDR1 KGHSH and CDR2 LQKENI. V lost 3 bases and J lost 2, with 7 bases in between. The CDR3 loop is CASSPRANTEAFF. The CDR3 DNA is TGTGCCAGCTCACCGCGGGCTAACACTGAAGCTTTCTTT.

This clone was counted a single time. The chain joins TRBV2 to TRBJ2-1, with 7 nucleotides matching TRBD2. CDR3 length: 15 residues. Germline CDR1 is SNHLY and CDR2 is FYNNEI. Trimming at V came to 3 bases and at J to 2 bases, leaving 4 bases not matched to a gene. The CDR3 nucleotides are TGTGCCAGCAGTGATGGGGGGGGAACCTACAATGAGCAGTTCTTC. This codes for CASSDGGGTYNEQFF.

The V call is TRBV6-2 or TRBV6-3, the J call TRBJ1-1; possibly TRBD1 for D (5 bases). V was pared by 2 bases and J by 7 bases, with 8 bases between. The CDR3 covers 12 residues. Germline V gene lookup returns CDR1 MNHEY and CDR2 SVGEGT. CDR3 protein: CASSYGAGEAFF. The CDR3 coding sequence is TGTGCCAGCAGTTACGGGGCAGGTGAAGCTTTCTTT.

The chain has TRBV6-2 or TRBV6-3 and TRBJ2-7, with TRBD2 matching 10 bases. Germline assignment: CDR1 MNHEY and CDR2 SVGEGT. J lost 4 bases, V lost 0 bases, and 9 bases had no gene match. The CDR3 has 17 residues. CDR3 DNA sequence: TGTGCCAGCAGTTACTCGGTTCCAGCGGGGGGGAAGTACGAGCAGTACTTC. It codes for CASSYSVPAGGKYEQYF.

V and J are TRBV15 and TRBJ1-6, with D perhaps matching TRBD1 (6 bases). CDR1 LNHNV and CDR2 YYDKDF come from the germline V gene (reference sequence). The length of the CDR3 is 13 residues. V lost 9 bases to trimming and J lost 7 bases, with 13 bases between them. The CDR3 sequence is CATQGFGNSPLHF. The CDR3, as DNA: TGTGCCACACAGGGTTTCGGAAATTCACCCCTCCACTTT.

The V and J genes are TRBV7-3 and TRBJ1-2; D is possibly TRBD1 (5 bases). The germline V gene encodes CDR1 SGHTA and CDR2 FQGTGA. This CDR3 is built from 14 residues. The V gene lost 2 bases and the J gene lost 6 bases, with 13 bases spanning the gap. The CDR3 DNA is TGTGCCAGCAGCTTACAGGGTATTGGAGATGGCTACACCTTC. This translates into CASSLQGIGDGYTF.

A few counts support this clone. This chain joins TRBV6-5 and TRBJ2-7; TRBD1 matches 8 bases. V gave up 6 bases and J gave up 1 base; unmatched junction bases: 8. The germline V gene has CDR1 MNHEY and CDR2 SVGAGI. The CDR3 sequence is 15 residues long. As DNA, the CDR3 is TGTGCCAGCAGCCGGACAGGGCGGACATCCTACGAGCAGTACTTC. Its translation: CASSRTGRTSYEQYF.

The chain joins TRBV29-1 to TRBJ1-3, with D possibly TRBD1 on 5 matching bases. The germline V gene has CDR1 SQVTM and CDR2 ANQGSEA. CDR3 size: 13 residues. Trimming removed 7 bases from V and 7 bases from J, with 17 bases in between. CDR3 amino acids: CSGGGSSINTIYF. The CDR3 nucleotides are TGCAGCGGGGGGGGGAGCTCTATCAACACCATATATTTT.

The genes are TRBV4-2 and TRBJ1-1; possibly TRBD1 for D (6 bases). The V end was cut by 0 bases, the J end by 0 bases, with 11 bases between. The CDR3 is 16 residues long. Germline V gene data show CDR1 as LGHNA and CDR2 as YNFKEQ. CDR3 loop: CASSQEGSGVNTEAFF. Here the CDR3 DNA reads TGTGCCAGCAGCCAAGAGGGATCAGGGGTGAACACTGAAGCTTTCTTT.

J is TRBJ2-3 and V is TRBV15, with 11 bases identical to TRBD2. The CDR3 covers 16 residues. The trim removed 3 bases at V and 2 bases at J, leaving 4 bases unmatched. Germline CDR1 and CDR2: LNHNV and YYDKDF (reference sequence). The CDR3 nucleotides are TGTGCCACCAGCAGGACTAGCGGGGCTTACACAGATACGCAGTATTTT. This sequence encodes CATSRTSGAYTDTQYF.

This clone was observed a few times. The chain uses TRBV10-3 and TRBJ2-5; D unresolved. The CDR3 loop spans 12 amino acids. Germline CDR1 reads ENHRY; CDR2 reads SYGVKD. V gave up 4 bases and J gave up 4 bases, with 7 bases separating them. In nucleotides, the CDR3 is TGTGCCATCAGTGGAGATGGAGAGACCCAGTACTTC. It translates to CAISGDGETQYF.

The chain has TRBV6-5 and TRBJ1-5; D call uncertain. In germline, CDR1 is MNHEY, CDR2 SVGAGI. This CDR3 has 13 amino acids. Trimming took off 8 bases at V and 0 bases at J, with 8 bases between the two ends. CDR3 coding DNA: TGTGCCAGCGCACGGAGTAGCAATCAGCCCCAGCATTTT. Protein sequence: CASARSSNQPQHF.

V gene TRBV24-1 combines with J gene TRBJ2-3, with TRBD1 identical over 9 bases. Germline CDR1 KGHDR, CDR2 SFDVKD. The trim removed 4 bases at V and 3 bases at J, leaving 4 bases unmatched. The CDR3 sequence is 15 residues long. This CDR3 is CATSDQGQGTDTQYF. Written as DNA, the CDR3 is TGTGCCACCAGTGACCAAGGACAGGGGACAGATACGCAGTATTTT.

V gene TRBV19 combines with J gene TRBJ1-2; possible D gene TRBD1, 5 bases. Deletions cut 4 bases from V and 4 bases from J, with 10 bases between. The CDR3 is 13 residues long. Germline values: CDR1 LNHDA, CDR2 SQIVND (reference sequence). CDR3 in DNA: TGTGCCAGTAGTAGGGGCGACCGCTATGGCTACACCTTC. Its protein is CASSRGDRYGYTF.

The chain employs TRBV4-3 and TRBJ2-2; a possible D gene is TRBD1 (6 bases). Looked up from germline, CDR1 is LGHNA and CDR2 is YSLEER. The ends were cut back, 0 bases at V and 1 base at J, with 6 bases in the middle. This CDR3 has 15 amino acids. The CDR3 here is CASSQEGGNTGELFF. The CDR3 coding sequence is TGCGCCAGCAGCCAAGAAGGGGGGAACACCGGGGAGCTGTTTTTT.

J is TRBJ2-5 and V is TRBV5-1; TRBD1 aligns across 8 bases. CDR3 length: 15 amino acids. The germline V gene has CDR1 SGHRS and CDR2 YFSETQ. V gave up 7 bases and J gave up 1 base; unmatched junction bases: 9. CDR3 region: CASRGQGNSQETQYF. The CDR3 DNA reads as TGCGCCAGCCGCGGACAGGGAAACAGCCAAGAGACCCAGTACTTC. Complete variable domain (other parts from reference TRBV5-1 and TRBJ2-5): KAGVTQTPRYLIKTRGQQVTLSCSPISGHRSVSWYQQTPGQGLQFLFEYFSETQRNKGNFPGRFSGRQFSNSRSEMNVSTLELGDSALYLCASRGQGNSQETQYFGPGTRLLVL.

The chain couples TRBV14 to TRBJ1-2; unclear D gene. Germline CDR1 SGHDN, CDR2 FVKESK. This CDR3 contains 15 residues. Trimming shortened V by 3 bases and J by 7 bases, and 18 bases separated the two germline ends. This chain's CDR3 is CASSQDSTGFSGYTF. CDR3 in DNA: TGTGCCAGCAGCCAGGACTCAACGGGATTTTCTGGCTACACCTTC.

This chain uses TRBV19 with TRBJ1-1; TRBD1 agrees at 8 bases. Unmatched junction bases numbered 8, after V lost 4 bases and J lost 1 base. The germline CDR1 and CDR2 sequences are LNHDA and SQIVND (reference sequence). This CDR3 region has 16 residues. CDR3 sequence (DNA): TGTGCCAGTAGTAAAGCGACAGGGGTAGCGAACACTGAAGCTTTCTTT. The encoded protein is CASSKATGVANTEAFF.

The chain couples TRBV4-3 to TRBJ1-4; 9 positions agree with TRBD1. There are 17 residues in the CDR3. Germline CDR1 LGHNA, CDR2 YSLEER. Germline trimming cut 1 base from V and 6 bases from J; bases unmatched to any gene: 9. The CDR3 reads CASSQAGPGQGHEKLFF. The CDR3 bases are TGCGCCAGCAGCCAAGCGGGGCCGGGACAGGGACATGAAAAACTGTTTTTT.

V gene TRBV7-8 combines with J gene TRBJ1-5, with 7 bases that match TRBD1. The germline V gene has CDR1 SGHVS and CDR2 FQNEAQ. Germline trimming cut 7 bases from V and 4 bases from J; bases unmatched to any gene: 13. The CDR3 spans 16 residues. The CDR3 bases are TGTGCCAGCACCGAGCGACAGGGCCTCCGTAATCAGCCCCAGCATTTT. Amino acid sequence: CASTERQGLRNQPQHF.